These 28 T cell receptor beta chains originate from one sample sequenced in a study of type 1 regulatory T cells. TCRdb re-analysed the reads in MiXCR, keeping a single row per CDR3 protein. The profile covers 55,000 to 65,000 distinct CDR3 sequences, with over 50% appearing a single time and over 1.5% taken by the ten largest. No antigen is known for these receptors. Sequencing was performed on cultured non-Tr1 T cells, either the whole culture or a sorted T cell fraction (not recorded which). The receptors derive from a human donor in good health.

This clonotype was observed a single time. The rearrangement links TRBV6-1 to TRBJ2-1, with 8 positions matching TRBD2. Per germline, CDR1 MNHNS and CDR2 SASEGT. The CDR3 covers 15 residues. The V segment lost 4 bases and the J segment 3 bases; nucleotides outside the gene matches: 5. The CDR3, as DNA: TGTGCCAGCAGTGTAACTAGCGGCTTCTACAATGAGCAGTTCTTC. Its protein product is CASSVTSGFYNEQFF.

This clonotype has more than one count but fewer than ten. The rearrangement joins TRBV20-1 to TRBJ2-2; 9 positions agree with TRBD2. Germline V gives CDR1 DFQATT, CDR2 SNEGSKA (reference sequence). V lost 0 bases to trimming and J lost 7 bases; unmatched junction nucleotides: 12. The CDR3 is made up of 17 amino acids. This CDR3 reads CSARDAASGNSGGELFF. DNA for the CDR3: TGCAGTGCTAGAGATGCGGCTAGCGGGAACAGTGGCGGGGAGCTGTTTTTT.

The chain combines TRBV7-9 with TRBJ2-1; weak D call: TRBD2 (6 bases). This CDR3 has 14 amino acids. The germline V gene has CDR1 SEHNR and CDR2 FQNEAQ (reference sequence). Trimming removed 6 bases at V and 4 bases at J, with 13 bases between. Here the CDR3 DNA reads TGTGCCAGCAGTTCTATAGGAGGGTACAATGAGCAGTTCTTC. Translated: CASSSIGGYNEQFF. The full variable domain, its missing parts supplied by reference TRBV7-9 and TRBJ2-1, is DTGVSQNPRHKITKRGQNVTFRCDPISEHNRLYWYRQTLGQGPEFLTYFQNEAQLEKSRLLSDRFSAERPKGSFSTLEIQRTEQGDSAMYLCASSSIGGYNEQFFGPGTRLTVL.

The chain combines TRBV20-1 with TRBJ1-6; 10 nucleotides agree with TRBD1. The CDR3 extends over 16 amino acids. Looked up from germline, CDR1 is DFQATT and CDR2 is SNEGSKA (reference sequence). V was clipped by 3 bases and J by 4 bases; unmatched bases: 6. The CDR3, as DNA: TGCAGTGCTAGGTCGGACAGGGGGGCTTATAATTCACCCCTCCACTTT. Translated, it gives CSARSDRGAYNSPLHF.

The V and J genes are TRBV27 and TRBJ2-5; maybe TRBD2 (5 bases). Germline values: CDR1 MNHEY, CDR2 SMNVEV (reference sequence). The CDR3 is 15 amino acids. The V gene lost 5 bases and the J gene lost 4 bases, with 17 bases spanning the gap. The CDR3 DNA sequence: TGTGCCAGCAGTCCGAACGGGGTTGCCAGAGAGACCCAGTACTTC. Translation gives CASSPNGVARETQYF.

This clonotype has just a few counts. The chain links TRBV5-1 to TRBJ2-2, with D tentatively TRBD1 (6 bases). Per the germline V gene, CDR1 is SGHRS and CDR2 is YFSETQ. CDR3 size: 15 residues. Trimming removed 5 bases at V and 2 bases at J, with 13 bases between. CDR3 DNA: TGCGCCAGCAGAGCCGGGACACCTAACACCGGGGAGCTGTTTTTT. It translates to CASRAGTPNTGELFF.

This chain joins TRBV20-1 and TRBJ1-1; D is unresolved. The CDR3 is 12 residues long. The germline V and J ends were trimmed by 7 bases and 3 bases, with 12 bases remaining between them. Germline assignment: CDR1 DFQATT and CDR2 SNEGSKA (reference sequence). The CDR3: CSVRDSDTEAFF. Written as DNA, the CDR3 is TGCAGTGTTCGGGATAGTGACACTGAAGCTTTCTTT.

This clonotype was detected only a few times. The chain couples TRBV7-9 to TRBJ2-3, with TRBD2 matching 9 bases. The CDR3 spans 18 residues. Germline lookup yields CDR1 SEHNR and CDR2 FQNEAQ (reference sequence). After removal of 1 base from V and 6 bases from J, the junction contained 14 bases not matched to a gene. CDR3 residues: CASSLVLTASGAGDTQYF. In nucleotides, the CDR3 is TGTGCCAGCAGCTTAGTTCTCACGGCTAGCGGGGCAGGGGATACGCAGTATTTT.

The CDR3 nucleotides read TGTGCCAGCAGCCCAGGACTTAACACTGAAGCTTTCTTT. As protein: CASSPGLNTEAFF. The V call is TRBV7-9, the J call TRBJ1-1; D is ambiguous. The germline gives CDR1 SEHNR, CDR2 FQNEAQ (reference sequence). CDR3 length: 13 amino acids. Trimming left V 5 bases short and J 2 bases short, with 9 bases between.

The chain's CDR3 is CASSENQGLGEQYF. The CDR3 region has the DNA TGTGCCAGCAGCGAGAATCAGGGCCTGGGCGAGCAGTACTTC. The chain recombines TRBV3-1 with TRBJ2-7; a weak D match, TRBD1 (5 bases). The V end lost 5 bases, the J end lost 6 bases, and 17 bases lay between the germline ends. This CDR3 contains 14 residues. The germline CDR1 and CDR2 sequences are LGHDT and YNNKEL (reference sequence).

The table lists this clonotype with a few counts. V and J are TRBV12-5 and TRBJ1-1, with no clear D. Germline V lookup: CDR1 LGHNT, CDR2 FRNRAP. Trimming took off 1 base at V and 1 base at J, with 10 bases between the two ends. This CDR3 comprises 15 residues. CDR3 sequence: CASGLGVSGNTEAFF. The CDR3 region has the DNA TGTGCTAGTGGTTTGGGGGTCAGCGGGAACACTGAAGCTTTCTTT.

The V call is TRBV9, the J call TRBJ1-2, with TRBD1 matching over 10 bases. CDR1 is SGDLS and CDR2 is YYNGEE in the germline V gene. V shed 4 bases and J 6 bases; nucleotides not matched to a gene: 9. The CDR3 consists of 15 residues. Here the CDR3 DNA reads TGTGCCAGCAGCCTCCGGACAGGGGGAATCGATGGCTACACCTTC. Its translation is CASSLRTGGIDGYTF.

The chain links TRBV27 to TRBJ2-7, with 13 bases that match TRBD2. Per germline, CDR1 MNHEY and CDR2 SMNVEV (reference sequence). This CDR3 comprises 12 residues. The CDR3 loop is CALAGGLYEQYF. CDR3 nucleotide sequence: TGTGCACTAGCGGGAGGGCTCTACGAGCAGTACTTC.

This clonotype was found a few times. This sequence joins TRBV27 and TRBJ1-2, with D possibly TRBD1 on 5 matching bases. Germline V gives CDR1 MNHEY, CDR2 SMNVEV (reference sequence). Trimming removed 4 bases from V and 0 bases from J, with 12 bases in between. The CDR3 contains 15 residues. CDR3: CASSYLGVPNYGYTF. The CDR3, as DNA: TGTGCCAGCAGTTATTTAGGGGTTCCTAACTATGGCTACACCTTC.

CDR3 DNA: TGCAGTGCTAGGGCTAGCGGGAGGGATCTGGCCGAGCAGTACTTC. Its protein is CSARASGRDLAEQYF. V is TRBV20-1 and J is TRBJ2-7, with 12 bases fitting TRBD2. The CDR3 covers 15 residues. After removal of 3 bases from V and 6 bases from J, the junction contained 9 bases not matched to a gene. In germline, CDR1 is DFQATT, CDR2 SNEGSKA (reference sequence).

The V gene is TRBV14, the J gene TRBJ2-1; TRBD2 matches at 14 bases. The length of the CDR3 is 15 residues. The J segment lost 12 bases and the V segment lost 10 bases, leaving 14 bases of the junction unmatched. Germline CDR1 reads SGHDN; CDR2 reads FVKESK. The CDR3 DNA is TGTGCCACCCAAACCGGGACTAGCGGGAGTTTAGGGCAGTTCTTC. Translating it yields CATQTGTSGSLGQFF.

J is TRBJ2-6 and V is TRBV5-1; no definite D call. Germline-derived CDR1 and CDR2 are SGHRS and YFSETQ. V shed 1 base and J shed 2 bases, with 1 base lying between them. This CDR3 region has 13 residues. The CDR3 spells CASSLPGANVLTF. The CDR3 DNA reads as TGCGCCAGCAGCTTGCCTGGGGCCAACGTCCTGACTTTC.

V is TRBV10-3 and J is TRBJ2-2; maybe TRBD2 (5 bases). CDR1 and CDR2 from the germline V gene are ENHRY and SYGVKD. The CDR3 totals 15 residues. V shed 2 bases and J shed 8 bases, with 15 bases lying between them. As DNA, the CDR3 is TGTGCCATCAGTGAGGTAGCGCCTGAAACGGGGGAGCTGTTTTTT. Its translation is CAISEVAPETGELFF.

For this clonotype: One end of the junction does not line up with germline, which may come from a read error. CDR3: CSSSAQNTGELFF. CDR3 nucleotide sequence: TGCAGTTCTAGCGCTCAGAACACCGGGGAGCTGTTTTTT. This chain joins TRBV20-1 and TRBJ2-2, with a tentative D call TRBD2 (6 bases). The V gene's germline CDR1 is DFQATT and CDR2 SNEGSKA (reference sequence). The CDR3 runs to 13 residues.

The rearrangement uses TRBV3-1 and TRBJ2-2, with D tentatively TRBD2 (6 bases). The germline V gene encodes CDR1 LGHDT and CDR2 YNNKEL (reference sequence). The CDR3 consists of 15 residues. Between the trimmed V and J ends, which lost 4 bases and 4 bases, there was a span of 13 bases. CDR3 in DNA: TGTGCCAGCAGCCTAAGTGGAGGGGTCACCGGGGAGCTGTTTTTT. Residues: CASSLSGGVTGELFF.

V gene TRBV7-2 combines with J gene TRBJ2-5; D is unclear. This CDR3 spans 14 amino acids. V lost 0 bases, J lost 1 base, and 6 bases lay in between. Germline V CDR1 and CDR2: SGHTA, FQGNSA. In DNA, the CDR3 is TGTGCCAGCAGCTTAGCCGGGTTCCAAGAGACCCAGTACTTC. It codes for CASSLAGFQETQYF.

This rearrangement joins TRBV28 to TRBJ2-4; the D gene is possibly TRBD1 (5 bases). The CDR3 spans 17 residues. In germline, CDR1 is MDHEN, CDR2 SYDVKM. V lost 6 bases and J 1 base, leaving 19 bases between the germline ends. CDR3 sequence: CASRSSGRVMAKNIQYF. The CDR3 nucleotides read TGTGCCAGCAGGTCTTCGGGCAGGGTGATGGCCAAAAACATTCAGTACTTC. Filled out from reference TRBV28 and TRBJ2-4, the complete variable domain reads DVKVTQSSRYLVKRTGEKVFLECVQDMDHENMFWYRQDPGLGLRLIYFSYDVKMKEKGDIPEGYSVSREKKERFSLILESASTNQTSMYLCASRSSGRVMAKNIQYFGAGTRLSVL.

The J gene is TRBJ2-3, the V gene TRBV11-2; D uncertain. The CDR3 spans 17 residues. Germline V lookup: CDR1 SGHAT, CDR2 FQNNGV. The germline V and J ends were trimmed by 0 bases and 0 bases, with 13 bases remaining between them. CDR3: CASSLDPIVTSTDTQYF. CDR3 coding DNA: TGTGCCAGCAGCTTAGATCCCATCGTAACTAGCACAGATACGCAGTATTTT. Full variable domain (outside the CDR3, taken from reference TRBV11-2 and TRBJ2-3): EAGVAQSPRYKIIEKRQSVAFWCNPISGHATLYWYQQILGQGPKLLIQFQNNGVVDDSQLPKDRFSAERLKGVDSTLKIQPAKLEDSAVYLCASSLDPIVTSTDTQYFGPGTRLTVL.

This clonotype has at least ten counts. The chain couples TRBV4-3 to TRBJ2-7; 11 bases align to TRBD2. This CDR3 is built from 16 residues. With 0 bases clipped from V and 3 bases from J, the junction kept 4 bases outside the gene matches. From germline, CDR1 is LGHNA and CDR2 YSLEER. This chain's CDR3 is CASSQDQLAGDYEQYF. CDR3 sequence (DNA): TGCGCCAGCAGCCAAGATCAACTAGCGGGAGACTACGAGCAGTACTTC.

The count of this clonotype is one. The genes are TRBV2 and TRBJ2-3, with D perhaps being TRBD1 or TRBD2 (6 bases each). V gave up 3 bases and J gave up 10 bases, with 23 bases separating them. This CDR3 spans 16 amino acids. Germline V gives CDR1 SNHLY, CDR2 FYNNEI. CDR3 DNA: TGTGCCAGCAGTGACTTCATGTTGGGGGGCTCAGAGGCGCAGTATTTT. It translates to CASSDFMLGGSEAQYF.

J is TRBJ2-5 and V is TRBV6-6; the D is unclear. V shed 3 bases and J shed 2 bases, with 10 bases lying between them. The length of the CDR3 is 14 residues. Germline V gives CDR1 MNHNY, CDR2 SVGAGI (reference sequence). The CDR3 coding sequence is TGTGCCAGCAGTTATTTGGGCAGTCAAGAGACCCAGTACTTC. Its protein is CASSYLGSQETQYF.

The V gene is TRBV20-1, the J gene TRBJ2-5; D might be TRBD1 (6 bases). This CDR3 region has 12 residues. CDR1 is DFQATT and CDR2 is SNEGSKA in the germline V gene (reference sequence). V was cut by 4 bases and J by 4 bases, with 10 bases left in between. The CDR3 sequence is CSAKGGGETQYF. CDR3 sequence (DNA): TGCAGTGCTAAAGGGGGTGGAGAGACCCAGTACTTC.

This chain uses TRBV3-1 with TRBJ1-1, with D unclear. This CDR3 contains 13 residues. V lost 3 bases, J lost 7 bases, and 12 bases lay in between. Germline V gene lookup returns CDR1 LGHDT and CDR2 YNNKEL (reference sequence). The DNA for the CDR3 is TGTGCCAGCAGCCACCCGACCGAGAATGAAGCTTTCTTT. Translation: CASSHPTENEAFF.